A selection of T cell receptor beta chains follows, all from one sample in a study of T cells in Graves' hyperthyroidism and ophthalmopathy. From the multiplex PCR reads, TCRdb called clonotypes with MiXCR, one entry per CDR3 protein. The sample has 700,000 to 850,000 distinct CDR3 sequences; around a third are singletons. The material sequenced was blood. These receptors were obtained from a woman aged 40 to 55 with Graves' hyperthyroidism. CDR3s include the opening cysteine and the closing phenylalanine or tryptophan. Fields, in order: J gene, D gene, clone size, CDR3 length, V gene, CDR3 protein, CDR3 DNA. A D gene is named only where the DNA matches it firmly. Some rows mark clone size as missing; the rest say once, few, many or name a class of expanded clone.

J gene: TRBJ1-1; D gene: TRBD1; clone size: many; CDR3 length: 12; V gene: TRBV5-6; CDR3 protein: CASSFPTGEAFF; CDR3 DNA: TGTGCCAGCAGCTTCCCGACAGGGGAAGCTTTCTTT
J gene: TRBJ1-4; D gene: NA; clone size: NA; CDR3 length: 13; V gene: TRBV20-1; CDR3 protein: CSTLGEWGEKLFF; CDR3 DNA: TGCAGTACGCTAGGGGAGTGGGGGGAAAAACTGTTTTTT
J gene: TRBJ2-2; D gene: TRBD1; clone size: many; CDR3 length: 14; V gene: TRBV5-1; CDR3 protein: CATGTGANTGELFF; CDR3 DNA: TGCGCCACCGGGACAGGGGCGAACACCGGGGAGCTGTTTTTT
J gene: TRBJ1-5; D gene: NA; clone size: NA; CDR3 length: 14; V gene: TRBV2; CDR3 protein: CASSEPRDNQPQHF; CDR3 DNA: TGTGCCAGCAGTGAACCCCGCGACAATCAGCCCCAGCATTTT
J gene: TRBJ1-5; D gene: NA; clone size: NA; CDR3 length: 14; V gene: TRBV27; CDR3 protein: CASSQGWGNQPQHF; CDR3 DNA: TGTGCCAGCAGCCAGGGATGGGGCAATCAGCCCCAGCATTTT
J gene: TRBJ2-7; D gene: TRBD1; clone size: few; CDR3 length: 16; V gene: TRBV7-2; CDR3 protein: CASSSDPGQGAYEQYF; CDR3 DNA: TGTGCCAGCAGCTCAGACCCGGGACAGGGGGCCTACGAGCAGTACTTC
J gene: TRBJ2-2; D gene: NA; clone size: few; CDR3 length: 18; V gene: TRBV7-9; CDR3 protein: CASDPGQGYVRAPGSCFF; CDR3 DNA: NA
J gene: TRBJ1-2; D gene: NA; clone size: NA; CDR3 length: 15; V gene: TRBV4-3; CDR3 protein: CASSPGLWSDYGYTF; CDR3 DNA: TGCGCCAGCAGCCCGGGTTTATGGAGCGACTATGGCTACACCTTC
J gene: TRBJ1-2; D gene: NA; clone size: NA; CDR3 length: 13; V gene: TRBV29-1; CDR3 protein: CSVESLGKGGYTF; CDR3 DNA: TGCAGCGTTGAATCGTTGGGGAAGGGTGGCTACACCTTC
J gene: TRBJ2-5; D gene: NA; clone size: few; CDR3 length: 15; V gene: TRBV14; CDR3 protein: CASSQQGFREETQYF; CDR3 DNA: TGTGCCAGCAGCCAGCAGGGATTCCGGGAGGAGACCCAGTACTTC
J gene: TRBJ1-6; D gene: TRBD1; clone size: NA; CDR3 length: 15; V gene: TRBV6-4; CDR3 protein: CASSSDRGSNSPLHF; CDR3 DNA: TGTGCCAGCAGTTCCGACAGGGGATCCAATTCACCCCTCCACTTT
J gene: TRBJ1-1; D gene: NA; clone size: few; CDR3 length: 14; V gene: TRBV5-8; CDR3 protein: CASSQPGARTEAFF; CDR3 DNA: TGTGCCAGCAGCCAACCCGGGGCGAGAACTGAAGCTTTCTTT
J gene: TRBJ1-5; D gene: NA; clone size: few; CDR3 length: 15; V gene: TRBV5-1; CDR3 protein: CASSLQGYSNQPQHF; CDR3 DNA: TGCGCCAGCAGCTTACAGGGATATAGCAATCAGCCCCAGCATTTT
J gene: TRBJ1-4; D gene: NA; clone size: NA; CDR3 length: 13; V gene: TRBV6-1; CDR3 protein: CASRNGNNEKLFF; CDR3 DNA: TGTGCCAGCAGAAATGGAAATAATGAAAAACTGTTTTTT
J gene: TRBJ1-3; D gene: TRBD1; clone size: NA; CDR3 length: 16; V gene: TRBV19; CDR3 protein: CASSIASRDSRNTIYF; CDR3 DNA: TGTGCCAGTAGTATAGCCTCACGGGACAGCAGAAACACCATATATTTT
J gene: TRBJ1-1; D gene: NA; clone size: many; CDR3 length: 18; V gene: TRBV11-2; CDR3 protein: CASSLVGVRDTANTEAFF; CDR3 DNA: TGTGCCAGCAGCTTAGTGGGAGTGCGGGACACGGCCAACACTGAAGCTTTCTTT
J gene: TRBJ1-1; D gene: NA; clone size: NA; CDR3 length: 15; V gene: TRBV19; CDR3 protein: CASSISGGKNTEAFF; CDR3 DNA: TGTGCCAGTAGTATTAGCGGAGGCAAGAACACTGAAGCTTTCTTT
J gene: TRBJ2-7; D gene: NA; clone size: NA; CDR3 length: 13; V gene: TRBV2; CDR3 protein: CASSRGIRGEQYF; CDR3 DNA: TGTGCCAGCTCTAGGGGCATTCGGGGCGAGCAGTACTTC
J gene: TRBJ1-4; D gene: NA; clone size: NA; CDR3 length: 16; V gene: TRBV4-3; CDR3 protein: CASSQFHQGPMGKLFF; CDR3 DNA: TGCGCCAGCAGCCAGTTCCATCAGGGGCCGATGGGAAAACTGTTTTTT
J gene: TRBJ1-3; D gene: NA; clone size: NA; CDR3 length: 15; V gene: TRBV7-2; CDR3 protein: CASSQAVSSGNTIYF; CDR3 DNA: TGTGCCAGCAGCCAAGCAGTTAGCTCTGGAAACACCATATATTTT
J gene: TRBJ2-7; D gene: NA; clone size: many; CDR3 length: 14; V gene: TRBV15; CDR3 protein: CATSRDPTPDEQYF; CDR3 DNA: TGTGCCACCAGCAGAGATCCAACTCCAGACGAGCAGTACTTC
J gene: TRBJ1-1; D gene: NA; clone size: many; CDR3 length: 15; V gene: TRBV7-7; CDR3 protein: CASSSGASGNTEAFF; CDR3 DNA: TGTGCTAGCAGCTCGGGGGCTTCGGGGAACACTGAAGCTTTCTTT
J gene: TRBJ2-7; D gene: NA; clone size: few; CDR3 length: 14; V gene: TRBV5-1; CDR3 protein: CASSPAGASYEQYF; CDR3 DNA: TGCGCCAGCAGCCCGGCAGGGGCCTCCTACGAGCAGTACTTC
J gene: TRBJ1-5; D gene: NA; clone size: NA; CDR3 length: 14; V gene: TRBV7-3; CDR3 protein: CASSLLEPNQPQHF; CDR3 DNA: TGTGCCAGCAGCTTATTGGAACCTAATCAGCCCCAGCATTTT
J gene: TRBJ2-7; D gene: TRBD2; clone size: NA; CDR3 length: 16; V gene: TRBV20-1; CDR3 protein: CRAGGTSGRRSYEQYF; CDR3 DNA: TGCAGGGCAGGGGGGACTAGCGGGCGGCGCTCCTACGAGCAGTACTTC
J gene: TRBJ1-6; D gene: NA; clone size: NA; CDR3 length: 15; V gene: TRBV11-3; CDR3 protein: CASSADSSYNSPLHF; CDR3 DNA: TGTGCCAGCAGCGCGGATAGCTCCTATAATTCACCCCTCCACTTT
J gene: TRBJ2-7; D gene: NA; clone size: NA; CDR3 length: 17; V gene: TRBV7-8; CDR3 protein: CASSLGGGQRLYNEQYF; CDR3 DNA: TGTGCCAGCAGCTTGGGGGGGGGACAGCGACTCTACAATGAGCAGTACTTC
J gene: TRBJ1-2; D gene: TRBD1; clone size: many; CDR3 length: 15; V gene: TRBV6-5; CDR3 protein: CASSPPDRPNYGYTF; CDR3 DNA: TGTGCCAGCAGTCCCCCGGACAGGCCTAACTATGGCTACACCTTC
J gene: TRBJ2-2; D gene: TRBD1; clone size: few; CDR3 length: 17; V gene: TRBV12-3/TRBV12-4; CDR3 protein: CASSSPRDSSNTGELFF; CDR3 DNA: TGTGCCAGCAGTTCGCCGAGGGACAGCTCGAACACCGGGGAGCTGTTTTTT
J gene: TRBJ1-1; D gene: NA; clone size: NA; CDR3 length: 15; V gene: TRBV19; CDR3 protein: CASSYGWPLDTEAFF; CDR3 DNA: TGTGCCAGCAGTTATGGTTGGCCCCTTGACACTGAAGCTTTCTTT
J gene: TRBJ1-4; D gene: TRBD1; clone size: NA; CDR3 length: 20; V gene: TRBV5-1; CDR3 protein: CASSQARTGTGLVTNEKLFF; CDR3 DNA: TGCGCCAGCAGCCAAGCTAGAACCGGGACAGGGTTAGTCACTAATGAAAAACTGTTTTTT
J gene: TRBJ1-2; D gene: TRBD1; clone size: NA; CDR3 length: 14; V gene: TRBV29-1; CDR3 protein: CSTPDRGLEDGYTF; CDR3 DNA: TGCAGCACCCCGGACAGGGGGCTTGAGGATGGCTACACCTTC
J gene: TRBJ1-2; D gene: TRBD1; clone size: many; CDR3 length: 13; V gene: TRBV12-3/TRBV12-4; CDR3 protein: CASSYGQGDGYTF; CDR3 DNA: TGTGCCAGCAGTTACGGACAGGGTGATGGCTACACCTTC
J gene: TRBJ1-5; D gene: NA; clone size: many; CDR3 length: 15; V gene: TRBV2; CDR3 protein: CASRGDNYSNQPQHF; CDR3 DNA: TGTGCCAGCAGAGGGGACAACTATAGCAATCAGCCCCAGCATTTT
J gene: TRBJ1-4; D gene: NA; clone size: NA; CDR3 length: 13; V gene: TRBV29-1; CDR3 protein: CSVSWGDSGKLFF; CDR3 DNA: TGCAGCGTTTCGTGGGGGGACTCTGGAAAACTGTTTTTT
J gene: TRBJ1-2; D gene: NA; clone size: NA; CDR3 length: 15; V gene: TRBV6-5; CDR3 protein: CASSYSFRYSYGYTF; CDR3 DNA: TGTGCCAGCAGTTACTCGTTCCGGTACAGCTATGGCTACACCTTC
J gene: TRBJ1-2; D gene: NA; clone size: NA; CDR3 length: 15; V gene: TRBV7-2; CDR3 protein: CASSQVAGEDYGYTF; CDR3 DNA: TGCGCCAGCAGCCAAGTGGCAGGGGAGGACTATGGCTACACCTTC
J gene: TRBJ1-5; D gene: TRBD1; clone size: many; CDR3 length: 15; V gene: TRBV15; CDR3 protein: CATSRTQQGDQPQHF; CDR3 DNA: TGTGCCACCAGCCGTACCCAACAGGGGGATCAGCCCCAGCATTTT
J gene: TRBJ2-5; D gene: NA; clone size: many; CDR3 length: 14; V gene: TRBV7-9; CDR3 protein: CASSRDRNQETQYF; CDR3 DNA: TGTGCCAGCAGCCGTGACAGGAATCAAGAGACCCAGTACTTC
J gene: TRBJ1-4; D gene: NA; clone size: NA; CDR3 length: 13; V gene: TRBV6-1; CDR3 protein: CASTLRRGGKLFF; CDR3 DNA: TGTGCCAGCACCCTACGGAGGGGGGGCAAACTGTTTTTT